This is a list of T cell receptor beta chains from one sample in a study of patients and donors after allogeneic stem cell transplantation. TCRdb itself ran the RT-PCR reads through MiXCR, one entry per CDR3 protein. The sample contains approximately 140,000 distinct CDR3 sequences, approximately 40% of which appear only once. Sample: blood, either unsorted or a sorted T cell fraction (not recorded which). All receptors derive from a human donor who was either an allogeneic HSCT recipient or a stem cell or donor lymphocyte infusion donor (not recorded which). It is not recorded whose cells these are; they may come from a transplant donor. CDR3s include the opening cysteine and the closing phenylalanine or tryptophan. Each record gives: J gene, D gene, clone size, V gene, CDR3 protein, CDR3 DNA. D genes are given only for firm matches. Some rows have no size entry. The others give once, few or many, or a class for an expanded clone.

J gene: TRBJ1-4; D gene: NA; clone size: many; V gene: TRBV29-1; CDR3 protein: CSVLVGIDEKLFF; CDR3 DNA: TGCAGCGTCCTTGTGGGGATAGATGAAAAACTGTTTTTT
J gene: TRBJ1-2; D gene: NA; clone size: NA; V gene: TRBV20-1; CDR3 protein: CSASRTENYGYTF; CDR3 DNA: TGCAGTGCTTCGAGGACAGAAAACTATGGCTACACCTTC
J gene: TRBJ1-2; D gene: TRBD1; clone size: NA; V gene: TRBV12-3/TRBV12-4; CDR3 protein: CASSLVTGIYGYTF; CDR3 DNA: TGTGCCAGCAGTTTAGTGACAGGGATCTATGGCTACACCTTC
J gene: TRBJ1-5; D gene: NA; clone size: NA; V gene: TRBV12-3/TRBV12-4; CDR3 protein: CASRGDTSNQPQHF; CDR3 DNA: TGTGCCAGCAGGGGGGACACCAGCAATCAGCCCCAGCATTTT
J gene: TRBJ1-5; D gene: NA; clone size: few; V gene: TRBV28; CDR3 protein: CASSLVRGNQPQHF; CDR3 DNA: TGTGCCAGCAGTTTAGTAAGGGGCAATCAGCCCCAGCATTTT
J gene: TRBJ2-2; D gene: NA; clone size: NA; V gene: TRBV6-6; CDR3 protein: CASSYTVSVGGTGELFF; CDR3 DNA: TGTGCCAGCAGTTATACCGTCTCCGTCGGGGGCACCGGGGAGCTGTTTTTT
J gene: TRBJ1-2; D gene: NA; clone size: NA; V gene: TRBV20-1; CDR3 protein: CSGWHPTNYGYTF; CDR3 DNA: TGCAGTGGGTGGCACCCCACTAACTATGGCTACACCTTC
J gene: TRBJ1-2; D gene: TRBD1; clone size: NA; V gene: TRBV4-2; CDR3 protein: CASSQDPGGGFNYGYTF; CDR3 DNA: TGTGCCAGCAGCCAAGATCCAGGGGGCGGTTTTAACTATGGCTACACCTTC
J gene: TRBJ1-6; D gene: TRBD1; clone size: NA; V gene: TRBV27; CDR3 protein: CASSRDRSSYNSPLHF; CDR3 DNA: TGTGCCAGCAGCCGGGACAGAAGCTCCTATAATTCACCCCTCCACTTT
J gene: TRBJ2-1; D gene: TRBD1; clone size: NA; V gene: TRBV5-4; CDR3 protein: CASSLLQGDNEQFF; CDR3 DNA: TGTGCCAGCAGCTTGTTACAGGGGGACAATGAGCAGTTCTTC
J gene: TRBJ2-1; D gene: NA; clone size: NA; V gene: TRBV20-1; CDR3 protein: CSALAGEEYNEQFF; CDR3 DNA: TGCAGTGCCCTAGCAGGGGAAGAATACAATGAGCAGTTCTTC
J gene: TRBJ1-1; D gene: NA; clone size: few; V gene: TRBV27; CDR3 protein: CASSSGLTEAFF; CDR3 DNA: TGTGCCAGCAGTTCAGGGTTAACTGAAGCTTTCTTT
J gene: TRBJ2-7; D gene: TRBD1; clone size: NA; V gene: TRBV4-3; CDR3 protein: CASSQVGDRTYEQYF; CDR3 DNA: TGCGCCAGCAGCCAAGTAGGGGACAGGACCTACGAGCAGTACTTC
J gene: TRBJ2-4; D gene: NA; clone size: NA; V gene: TRBV12-3/TRBV12-4; CDR3 protein: CASSLSGVAKNIQYF; CDR3 DNA: TGTGCCAGCAGTTTGAGTGGGGTCGCCAAAAACATTCAGTACTTC
J gene: TRBJ2-2; D gene: TRBD1; clone size: few; V gene: TRBV4-3; CDR3 protein: CASSEGTGSPGELFF; CDR3 DNA: TGCGCCAGCAGCGAAGGGACAGGGAGTCCCGGGGAGCTGTTTTTT